This T cell receptor beta chain was sequenced for a study of CD8+CD57+ T cells in acquired aplastic anemia. General study results and limits: Patient and control CD8+ Simpson's diversity was not significantly different.

The CDR3 is 15 amino acids. The germline CDR1 and CDR2 sequences are LNHNV and YYDKDF (reference sequence). Trimming took 5 bases from V and 7 from J, leaving 21 bases between them. Researchers used genomic DNA as the template to profile TCR beta VDJ and CDR3. TCRdb reanalysed the reads using MiXCR and keeps one entry per CDR3 protein. The sample has roughly 150,000 distinct CDR3 sequences; 40% to 55% are singletons. Patients chosen for sequencing had CD8+CD57+ cells that had expanded, as shown by flow cytometry. The enrolled patients all had severe acquired aplastic anemia. Patients were treatment-naive when blood was sampled. Remarks on this clonotype: Its antigen remains unidentified.

The sample taken for sequencing was sorted CD4+, CD8+, or CD8+CD57+ T cells (not recorded which) from PBMCs. The TCR comes from a human donor with aplastic anemia. The chain employs TRBV15 and TRBJ2-7, with D possibly TRBD2 on 6 matching bases. DNA of the CDR3: TGTGCCACCAGCCCCTTGTGGGGCTTAGGGAGGGAGCAGTACTTC. This sequence encodes CATSPLWGLGREQYF.